This is a list of T cell receptor beta chains from one sample in a study of T cell responses to AZD1222 COVID-19 vaccine. Profiled with immunoSEQ multiplex PCR; TCRdb holds only in-frame clones, not every one. This sample has 140,000 to 150,000 clones, with approximately 89% found just once. Sequences were derived from peripheral blood, sampled on day 0 of AZD1222 vaccination. These receptors were collected from an adult in good health. Both conserved end residues are part of each CDR3. A D gene is named only where the DNA matches it firmly. A clone size is listed for some rows: how often the clone was seen (once, few, many), or a class if it is expanded.

NA,TRBV6-6,12,TRBJ2-5,NA,CASRGPQETQYF,TGTGCCAGCAGAGGACCCCAAGAGACCCAGTACTTC
few,TRBV7-9,16,TRBJ1-5,NA,CASSGPGTGSNQPQHF,TGTGCCAGCAGCGGCCCCGGGACCGGTAGCAATCAGCCCCAGCATTTT
NA,TRBV7-8,14,TRBJ2-7,NA,CASSLAEGSYEQYF,TGTGCCAGCAGCTTAGCGGAAGGCTCCTACGAGCAGTACTTC
once,TRBV7-2,18,TRBJ2-3,TRBD2,CASSLYEAGGQSTDTQYF,TGTGCCAGCAGCTTATATGAGGCGGGGGGCCAAAGCACAGATACGCAGTATTTT
NA,TRBV19,15,TRBJ1-4,NA,CASSTQGSTNEKLFF,TGTGCCAGTAGTACCCAGGGTTCAACTAATGAAAAACTGTTTTTT
NA,TRBV3-1/TRBV3-2,18,TRBJ1-3,NA,CASSQGSGGGRWGNTIYF,TGTGCCAGCAGCCAAGGATCTGGCGGGGGAAGGTGGGGAAACACCATATATTTT
NA,TRBV19,15,TRBJ1-5,NA,CASSIWREGTQPQHF,TGTGCCAGTAGTATTTGGAGAGAGGGTACTCAGCCCCAGCATTTT
NA,TRBV11-3,14,TRBJ2-1,TRBD1,CASSSTGSYNEQFF,TGTGCCAGCAGCTCGACAGGGTCATACAATGAGCAGTTCTTC
NA,TRBV5-1,15,TRBJ1-2,TRBD1,CASSLALGTGIGYTF,TGCGCCAGCAGCTTGGCCCTGGGGACAGGGATTGGCTACACCTTC
NA,TRBV9,17,TRBJ2-2,NA,CASSDSGSRRNTGELFF,TGTGCCAGCAGCGATTCAGGGAGTAGAAGAAACACCGGGGAGCTGTTTTTT
NA,TRBV3-1/TRBV3-2,12,TRBJ2-7,NA,CASSHLQTEQYF,TGTGCCAGCAGCCACTTACAGACCGAGCAGTACTTC
NA,TRBV6-5,15,TRBJ2-1,TRBD2,CASSYRGLGGTEQFF,TGTGCCAGCAGTTACCGGGGACTGGGGGGGACGGAGCAGTTCTTC
NA,TRBV3-1/TRBV3-2,16,TRBJ2-3,TRBD2,CASSQDPGLATDTQYF,TGTGCCAGCAGCCAAGATCCGGGACTAGCAACAGATACGCAGTATTTT
NA,TRBV3-1/TRBV3-2,13,TRBJ2-1,NA,CASSRDDYNEQFF,TGTGCCAGCAGCCGGGACGATTACAATGAGCAGTTCTTC
few,TRBV7-8,14,TRBJ2-7,TRBD2,CASSLVTSGDEQYF,TGTGCCAGCAGCTTAGTGACTAGCGGAGACGAGCAGTACTTC
NA,TRBV7-9,15,TRBJ2-3,NA,CASSPARGAGDTQYF,TGTGCCAGCAGCCCCGCAAGAGGGGCTGGAGATACGCAGTATTTT
NA,TRBV4-1,18,TRBJ1-3,NA,CASSQGRSYLVSGNTIYF,TGCGCCAGCAGCCAAGGGCGTTCCTACCTGGTCTCTGGAAACACCATATATTTT
few,TRBV3-1/TRBV3-2,13,TRBJ1-1,NA,CASSRTRDTEAFF,TGTGCCAGCAGTCGGACTCGGGACACTGAAGCTTTCTTT
few,TRBV5-5,15,TRBJ1-1,NA,CASRKGLNADTEAFF,TGTGCCAGCAGGAAAGGACTAAATGCGGACACTGAAGCTTTCTTT
NA,TRBV6-6,16,TRBJ1-6,NA,CASSYSINANNSPLHF,TGTGCCAGCAGTTACTCGATAAATGCGAATAATTCACCCCTCCACTTT
NA,TRBV9,15,TRBJ1-1,NA,CASSVGGRMNTEAFF,TGTGCCAGCAGCGTAGGAGGCCGGATGAACACTGAAGCTTTCTTT
NA,TRBV7-2,15,TRBJ2-7,NA,CASSLSPSASYEQYF,TGTGCCAGCAGCTTAAGTCCTAGCGCGTCCTACGAGCAGTACTTC
NA,TRBV28,16,TRBJ1-5,NA,CASSWGTGSNAQPQHF,TGTGCCAGCAGTTGGGGTACAGGGTCGAACGCTCAGCCCCAGCATTTT
NA,TRBV19,14,TRBJ1-5,NA,CASSFRGRGQPQHF,TGTGCCAGTAGTTTCCGGGGCCGGGGACAGCCCCAGCATTTT
once,TRBV5-1,13,TRBJ2-1,TRBD1,CASSKTGGNEQFF,TGCGCCAGCAGTAAAACAGGGGGCAATGAGCAGTTCTTC
NA,TRBV21-1,15,TRBJ1-4,NA,CASSPPRRRYEKLFF,TGTGCCAGCAGCCCTCCTCGAAGACGCTATGAAAAACTGTTTTTT
few,TRBV6-2/TRBV6-3,15,TRBJ2-1,NA,CASSYDLAGYNEQFF,TGTGCCAGCAGTTACGATTTGGCGGGTTACAATGAGCAGTTCTTC
NA,TRBV5-5,12,TRBJ2-1,NA,CASSLRTSEQFF,TGTGCCAGCAGCTTGCGAACGAGTGAGCAGTTCTTC
NA,TRBV4-3,15,TRBJ1-2,NA,CASSQEFPHPHGYTF,TGCGCCAGCAGCCAAGAATTCCCCCACCCCCATGGCTACACCTTC
NA,TRBV5-8,15,TRBJ1-4,TRBD1,CASSLSGTGDEKLFF,TGTGCCAGCAGCTTGAGTGGGACAGGGGATGAAAAACTGTTTTTT
NA,TRBV9,16,TRBJ2-1,TRBD1,CASSVSQQGAYNEQFF,TGTGCCAGCAGCGTAAGCCAGCAGGGGGCGTACAATGAGCAGTTCTTC
NA,TRBV27,14,TRBJ2-7,NA,CASSPANIIYEQYF,TGTGCCAGCAGTCCCGCGAACATTATCTACGAGCAGTACTTC
NA,TRBV7-2,16,TRBJ2-2,NA,CASSSDGASIVGELFF,TGTGCCAGCAGCTCGGACGGGGCCAGCATCGTCGGGGAGCTGTTTTTT
NA,TRBV19,15,TRBJ2-1,TRBD2,CASRSSGSRNNEQFF,TGTGCCAGTAGGTCTAGCGGGAGTCGGAACAATGAGCAGTTCTTC
NA,TRBV18,14,TRBJ1-1,TRBD1,CASSQGQGGTEAFF,TGTGCCAGCTCACAAGGACAGGGTGGCACTGAAGCTTTCTTT
NA,TRBV5-1,15,TRBJ2-7,TRBD1,CASSGRTGGSYEQYF,TGCGCCAGCAGCGGGCGGACAGGGGGTTCCTACGAGCAGTACTTC
NA,TRBV27,14,TRBJ1-1,NA,CASSLGAGRTEAFF,TGTGCCAGCAGTTTAGGGGCGGGTCGGACTGAAGCTTTCTTT